The next 18 T cell receptor beta chains were all read from a single sample in a study of blood T cell repertoires in COVID-19. Sequencing used immunoSEQ multiplex PCR; TCRdb keeps in-frame clones, though not all of them. Among under 350,000 clones, 85% were seen once, and the ten largest hold approximately 7.5%. The sample comprised peripheral blood. These receptors were collected from a human donor in a cohort sampled during active COVID-19.

Only a few counts were recorded for this clone. The genes are TRBV29-1 and TRBJ1-1; D unresolved. The CDR3 extends over 11 amino acids. The germline V gene has CDR1 SQVTM and CDR2 ANQGSEA. Trimming shortened V by 7 bases and J by 5 bases, and 11 bases separated the two germline ends. CDR3 loop: CSGTSGTEAFF. The CDR3 region has the DNA TGCAGCGGGACCTCGGGGACTGAAGCTTTCTTT.

The V call is TRBV4-1, the J call TRBJ1-6; D is unresolved. There are 15 residues in the CDR3. V lost 1 base and J lost 1, with 5 bases in between. CDR1 MGHRA and CDR2 YSYEKL come from the germline V gene. CDR3: CASSQAGSYNSPLHF. The DNA of the CDR3 is TGCGCCAGCAGCCAAGCAGGATCCTATAATTCACCCCTCCACTTT.

Here the CDR3 DNA reads TGTGCCAGCTCCCAAGTCGGGGGGAATCAGCCCCAGCATTTT. Amino acids: CASSQVGGNQPQHF. V gene TRBV18 combines with J gene TRBJ1-5, with D possibly TRBD1 on 5 matching bases. With 6 bases removed from V and 4 bases from J, the gap between germline ends came to 13 bases. The CDR3 length is 14 residues. Germline CDR1 and CDR2: KGHSH and LQKENI.

The chain employs TRBV5-6 and TRBJ1-2; 8 bases are shared with TRBD1. V lost 2 bases, J lost 8 bases, and 8 bases stayed unmatched. From germline, CDR1 is SGHDT and CDR2 YYEEEE. This CDR3 has 14 residues. CDR3 amino acids: CASSLVTGQVGYTF. The CDR3 DNA follows: TGTGCCAGCAGCTTAGTTACGGGACAGGTCGGCTACACCTTC.

The rearrangement links TRBV20-1 to TRBJ1-2; D might be TRBD1 (5 bases). Germline V gene data show CDR1 as DFQATT and CDR2 as SNEGSKA (reference sequence). There are 11 residues in the CDR3. The CDR3 coding sequence is TGCAGCCGATTCAGGGTTGGTGGCTACACCTTC. It codes for CSRFRVGGYTF.

The chain is built from TRBV29-1 and TRBJ1-1, with TRBD1 matching 8 bases. V was pared by 6 bases and J by 1 base, with 7 bases of the junction left unmatched. This CDR3 is 14 amino acids long. The germline V gene encodes CDR1 SQVTM and CDR2 ANQGSEA. CDR3 in DNA: TGCAGCGTGTGGGACAGGCAGAAGAACACTGAAGCTTTCTTT. This codes for CSVWDRQKNTEAFF.

This chain links TRBV3-1 (or the pseudogene TRBV3-2) with TRBJ2-5; D is possibly TRBD1 (6 bases). This CDR3 is 14 amino acids long. Per the germline V gene, CDR1 is LGHDT and CDR2 is YNNKEL (reference sequence). The V end lost 1 base, the J end lost 4 bases, and 10 bases lay between the germline ends. Written as DNA, the CDR3 is TGTGCCAGCAGCCAAGGAAGAGGGGGAGAGACCCAGTACTTC. Protein sequence: CASSQGRGGETQYF.

The chain carries TRBV5-6 and TRBJ1-2; D is unclear. This CDR3 has 15 residues. The V and J ends lost 4 bases and 2 bases respectively, with 15 bases between them. Per germline, CDR1 SGHDT and CDR2 YYEEEE. DNA for the CDR3: TGTGCCAGCAGCCGAGAAAATAGACAAAACTATGGCTACACCTTC. Translated, it gives CASSRENRQNYGYTF.

This clone occurred a few times. The genes are TRBV5-8 and TRBJ1-2, with 8 bases fitting TRBD1. CDR3 size: 15 residues. With V trimmed by 4 bases and J by 1 base, 6 bases remained unmatched. The germline V gene encodes CDR1 SGHTS and CDR2 YDEGEE. CDR3 sequence (DNA): TGTGCCAGCAGCCCAGGACAGGGACATAACTATGGCTACACCTTC. Its translation is CASSPGQGHNYGYTF.

The gene calls are TRBV2 and TRBJ2-7; TRBD1 aligns across 10 bases. The CDR3 contains 13 residues. The germline CDR1 and CDR2 sequences are SNHLY and FYNNEI. V lost 8 bases and J lost 5; bases outside the gene matches: 6. This chain's CDR3 is CASGGQGFHEQYF. The CDR3 coding sequence is TGTGCCAGCGGGGGACAGGGGTTCCACGAGCAGTACTTC.

A word on this clone: The junction differs from germline at one of its ends, possibly a read error. Different DNA sequences within this sample yield the same CDR3. The rearrangement joins TRBV9 to TRBJ1-2; D ambiguous. Germline CDR1 reads SGDLS; CDR2 reads YYNGEE. The CDR3 has 13 residues. The CDR3 DNA sequence: TGTGCCAGCAGCCCAGACCGAAACTATGGCTACACCTTT. Translating gives CASSPDRNYGYTF.

Comments on this clone: The junction does not match germline at one end; this may be a read error. The rearrangement links TRBV27 to TRBJ1-2, with 7 bases aligning to TRBD1. The CDR3 runs 15 residues. Germline CDR1 MNHEY, CDR2 SMNVEV (reference sequence). The CDR3 protein is CVSRDGPGQHYGYTF. CDR3 nucleotide sequence: TGTGTCAGCAGAGATGGGCCGGGACAGCACTATGGCTACACCTTC.

V is TRBV19 and J is TRBJ1-2; D uncertain. The CDR3 consists of 14 residues. The ends were cut back, 6 bases at V and 0 bases at J, with 11 bases in the middle. The germline V gene encodes CDR1 LNHDA and CDR2 SQIVND (reference sequence). The CDR3 DNA reads TGTGCCAGTAGAGAGGGCCGAGCTAACTATGGCTACACCTTC. The encoded protein is CASREGRANYGYTF.

The chain links TRBV30 to TRBJ2-1; TRBD2 agrees at 13 bases. Unmatched junction bases numbered 7, after V lost 5 bases and J lost 9 bases. Germline lookup yields CDR1 GTSNPN and CDR2 SVGIG (reference sequence). The CDR3 is 14 residues long. CDR3 sequence: CAWSLAGGPSEQFF. The CDR3 coding sequence is TGTGCCTGGTCACTAGCGGGGGGGCCGAGTGAGCAGTTCTTC.

This clone was seen a few times. The V and J genes are TRBV12-5 and TRBJ2-2; 8 bases are a match to TRBD2. Unmatched junction bases numbered 9, after V lost 0 bases and J lost 9 bases. Germline V gene lookup returns CDR1 LGHNT and CDR2 FRNRAP. The CDR3 length is 16 residues. This chain's CDR3 is CASGLVGAGAIRELFF. The CDR3, as DNA: TGTGCTAGTGGTTTGGTGGGAGCGGGGGCTATCAGGGAGCTGTTTTTT.

The V and J genes are TRBV7-2 and TRBJ2-5; tentative D call: TRBD2 (7 bases). CDR1 and CDR2 from the germline V gene are SGHTA and FQGNSA. The CDR3 has 13 amino acids. Trimming took 4 bases from V and 5 from J, leaving 11 bases between them. Written as DNA, the CDR3 is TGTGCCAGCAGCTGGGGGGGCGGTGAGACCCAGTACTTC. Its protein product is CASSWGGGETQYF.

This chain joins TRBV15 and TRBJ1-1; D call uncertain. The V and J ends lost 0 bases and 6 bases respectively, with 14 bases between them. The CDR3 has 15 residues. Germline-derived CDR1 and CDR2 are LNHNV and YYDKDF (reference sequence). Written as DNA, the CDR3 is TGTGCCACCAGCAGAGAAGATCGGGATGGTGCTGAAGCTTTCTTT. Protein sequence: CATSREDRDGAEAFF.

The V and J genes are TRBV4-2 and TRBJ1-3; possibly TRBD1 for D (5 bases). Germline loops: CDR1 LGHNA, CDR2 YNFKEQ. The CDR3 has 15 residues. V was pared by 0 bases and J by 4 bases, with 10 bases between. The chain's CDR3 is CASSQESGSGNTIYF. CDR3 bases: TGTGCCAGCAGCCAAGAATCAGGGTCAGGAAACACCATATATTTT.